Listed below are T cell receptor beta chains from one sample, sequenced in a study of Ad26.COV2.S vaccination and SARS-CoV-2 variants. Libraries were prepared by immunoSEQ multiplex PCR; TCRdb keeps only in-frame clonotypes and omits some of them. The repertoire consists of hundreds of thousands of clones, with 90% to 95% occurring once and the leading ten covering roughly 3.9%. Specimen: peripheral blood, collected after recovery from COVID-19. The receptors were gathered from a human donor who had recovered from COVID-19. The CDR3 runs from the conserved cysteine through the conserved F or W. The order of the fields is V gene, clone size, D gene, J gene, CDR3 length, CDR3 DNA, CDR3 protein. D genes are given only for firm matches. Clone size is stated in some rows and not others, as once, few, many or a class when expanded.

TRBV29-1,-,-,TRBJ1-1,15,TGCAGCGTTGCCAACCGACAGGCTAAAAACACTGAAGCTTTCTTT,CSVANRQAKNTEAFF
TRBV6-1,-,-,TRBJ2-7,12,TGTGCCAGCAGTGATGTAAGCGTGGGAGTCTACTTC,CASSDVSVGVYF
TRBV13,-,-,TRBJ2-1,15,TGTGCCAGCAGCTTAAGGCGGTACTCCTACAATGAGCAGTTCTTC,CASSLRRYSYNEQFF
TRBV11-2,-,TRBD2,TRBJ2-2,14,TGTGCCAGCAGCTTAGGTGGGGGGGCCGGGGAGCTGTTTTTT,CASSLGGGAGELFF
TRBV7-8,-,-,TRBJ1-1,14,TGTGCCAGCCAATTACAGGGCCGGGGCACTGAAGCTTTCTTT,CASQLQGRGTEAFF
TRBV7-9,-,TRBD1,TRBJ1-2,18,TGTGCCAGCAGCTCCCAGACAGGGGGTTATCGGGCTAACTATGGCTACACCTTC,CASSSQTGGYRANYGYTF
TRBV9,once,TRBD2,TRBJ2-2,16,TGTGCCAGCAGCAAGCGGGGGGATCCGAACACCGGGGAGCTGTTTTTT,CASSKRGDPNTGELFF
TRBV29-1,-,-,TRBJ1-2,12,TGCAGCGTAGGACGCGATAACTATGGCTACACCTTC,CSVGRDNYGYTF
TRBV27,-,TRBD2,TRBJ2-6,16,TGTGCCAGCAGTCCAACTAGCGGGCCTGGGGCCAACGTCCTGACTTTC,CASSPTSGPGANVLTF
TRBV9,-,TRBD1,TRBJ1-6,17,TGTGCCAGCAGCGGGCACAGGGGGCGCGCCTATAATTCACCCCTCCACTTT,CASSGHRGRAYNSPLHF
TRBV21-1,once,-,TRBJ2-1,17,TGTGCCAGCAGCAAAGTTAGCCCGGGACAGAGGCGGAATGAGCAGTTCTTC,CASSKVSPGQRRNEQFF
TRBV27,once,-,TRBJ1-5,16,TGTGCCAGCAGTTTGGCCCCAGGGGCAGGCAATCAGCCCCAGCATTTT,CASSLAPGAGNQPQHF
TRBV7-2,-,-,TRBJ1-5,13,TGTGCCAGCAGCTCTCAATACAATCAGCCCCAGCATTTT,CASSSQYNQPQHF
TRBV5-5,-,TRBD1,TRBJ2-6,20,TGTGCCAGCAGCCTGAGGGACTGGACAGGGCTTAGCTCTGGGGCCAACGTCCTGACTTTC,CASSLRDWTGLSSGANVLTF
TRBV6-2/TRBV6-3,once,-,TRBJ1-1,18,TGTGCCAGCAGTTACGCCCAGGTCATAACGAGGCTCCCAACTGAAGCTTTCTTT,CASSYAQVITRLPTEAFF
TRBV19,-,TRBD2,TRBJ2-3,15,TGTGCCAGTACCTCACCGGGAGCGGGAGGAGATACGCAGTATTTT,CASTSPGAGGDTQYF
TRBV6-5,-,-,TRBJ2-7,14,TGTGCCAGCAGTTACTCGACAGCCTCCTACGAGCAGTACTTC,CASSYSTASYEQYF
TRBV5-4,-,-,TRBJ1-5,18,TGTGCCAGCAGCTTGGACAGCCCCGAGGGGCTTAGCAATCAGCCCCAGCATTTT,CASSLDSPEGLSNQPQHF
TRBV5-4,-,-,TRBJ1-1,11,TGTGCCAGCAGCAGGAAGGGTGAAGCTTTCTTT,CASSRKGEAFF
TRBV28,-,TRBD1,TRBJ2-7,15,TGTGCCAGCAGTCTTTTAAGGGACAGGACCTACGAGCAGTACTTC,CASSLLRDRTYEQYF